Below, one T cell receptor (beta chain) is given with its context. This sample is drawn from a study of patients and donors after allogeneic stem cell transplantation. One entry per CDR3 protein results from TCRdb running MiXCR on the RT-PCR reads. The profile covers 10,000 to 15,000 distinct CDR3 sequences, with less than 25% appearing a single time and roughly half taken by the ten largest. The J segment lost 7 bases and the V segment lost 0 bases, leaving 16 bases of the junction unmatched. Germline loops: CDR1 MNHEY, CDR2 SMNVEV (reference sequence). The CDR3 is made up of 18 amino acids. The source of this sequence is a human donor who was either an allogeneic HSCT recipient or a stem cell or donor lymphocyte infusion donor (not recorded which). It is not recorded whose cells these are; they may come from a transplant donor. The genes are TRBV27 and TRBJ1-1, with 8 bases that match TRBD1. Sequencing used blood, either unsorted or a sorted T cell fraction (not recorded which). The CDR3 bases are TGTGCCAGCAGTTTATCCCTTGGACAGGGCGGTGGGGGTGGTGAAGCTTTCTTT. Translating it yields CASSLSLGQGGGGGEAFF.